Each of the 18 T cell receptor beta chains below was sequenced from the same sample in a study of blood T cell repertoires in COVID-19. Data came from immunoSEQ multiplex PCR; TCRdb stores just in-frame clones and leaves some out. The data contain roughly 99,000 clones, over 80% of them singletons. The sample taken for sequencing was peripheral blood. All receptors come from a woman between 25 and 40 years old with acute or convalescent COVID-19.

The chain employs TRBV12-5 and TRBJ2-2; the match to TRBD1 covers 8 bases. CDR3 size: 20 residues. In germline, CDR1 is LGHNT, CDR2 FRNRAP. V lost 4 bases, J lost 2 bases, and 18 bases stayed unmatched. The CDR3 protein is CASGSPNPGQERSNTGELFF. The CDR3, as DNA: TGTGCTAGTGGTTCGCCAAACCCGGGACAGGAACGCTCAAACACCGGGGAGCTGTTTTTT.

CDR3 amino acids: CASSSYPGSSVDEQYF. In nucleotides, the CDR3 is TGCGCCAGCAGCTCCTATCCAGGGTCCTCTGTGGACGAGCAGTACTTC. The V and J genes are TRBV5-1 and TRBJ2-7; tentative D call: TRBD1 (5 bases). The CDR3 covers 16 residues. Germline V gene data show CDR1 as SGHRS and CDR2 as YFSETQ. Trimming left V 3 bases short and J 5 bases short, with 21 bases between.

The chain combines TRBV3-1 (or the pseudogene TRBV3-2) with TRBJ2-7; 8 positions agree with TRBD1. CDR3 length: 15 residues. The V gene end was trimmed by 1 base and the J gene end by 4 bases; junction bases not matched to a gene: 6. Germline V CDR1 and CDR2: LGHDT, YNNKEL (reference sequence). This CDR3 reads CASSQVPGGRYEQYF. CDR3 DNA: TGTGCCAGCAGCCAAGTGCCAGGGGGCAGGTACGAGCAGTACTTC.

This rearrangement joins TRBV11-1 to TRBJ2-1; TRBD1 might be the D (5 bases). Looked up from germline, CDR1 is SGHAT and CDR2 is FQDESV (reference sequence). Trimming left V 1 base short and J 5 bases short, with 6 bases between. The CDR3 has 13 residues. The CDR3 is CASSLETDNEQFF. DNA of the CDR3: TGTGCCAGCAGCTTAGAGACAGACAATGAGCAGTTCTTC.

The chain has TRBV27 and TRBJ2-1; 14 bases are a match to TRBD2. The CDR3 length is 17 residues. V dropped 5 bases and J dropped 2; count of bases not matched to a gene: 5. The germline gives CDR1 MNHEY, CDR2 SMNVEV (reference sequence). The DNA for the CDR3 is TGTGCCAGCAGTCCCCGGACTAGCGGGAGGCCCTACAATGAGCAGTTCTTC. Encoded protein: CASSPRTSGRPYNEQFF.

Details on this clone: Other DNA sequences from this sample encode an identical CDR3 as well. The chain joins TRBV24-1 to TRBJ2-1, with no clear D. This CDR3 is built from 14 residues. The V end was cut by 5 bases, the J end by 3 bases, with 10 bases between. Germline V lookup: CDR1 KGHDR, CDR2 SFDVKD. The CDR3 here is CATSATGSYNEQFF. CDR3 sequence (DNA): TGTGCCACCAGTGCAACGGGTAGCTACAATGAGCAGTTCTTC.

V and J are TRBV11-3 and TRBJ2-7; D might be TRBD1 (7 bases). V dropped 4 bases and J dropped 5 bases, with 21 bases sitting between them. This CDR3 has 16 residues. CDR1 is SGHNT and CDR2 is YENEEA in the germline V gene. CDR3 coding DNA: TGTGCCAGCAGCTCCCTTACCGGGGGACAGCTCCACGAGCAGTACTTC. It translates to CASSSLTGGQLHEQYF.

The chain joins TRBV30 to TRBJ1-4; D might be TRBD1 (6 bases). V lost 3 bases and J 7 bases, leaving 18 bases between the germline ends. CDR3 length equals 15 residues. Germline CDR1 GTSNPN, CDR2 SVGIG (reference sequence). CDR3 sequence (DNA): TGTGCCTGGAGACCCCCGAGGGGGGGCGCTGAAAAACTGTTTTTT. This encodes CAWRPPRGGAEKLFF.

The chain links TRBV4-2 to TRBJ2-3, with TRBD2 matching over 13 bases. The length of the CDR3 is 17 residues. Losses at the gene ends were 3 bases for V and 4 bases for J; bases not matched to a gene: 7. The germline V gene has CDR1 LGHNA and CDR2 YNFKEQ. CDR3 nucleotide sequence: TGTGCCAGCAGCCATGGACTAGCGGGAGAGAGTCCAGATACGCAGTATTTT. Encoded protein: CASSHGLAGESPDTQYF.

CDR3 sequence (DNA): TGTGCCAGCAGCGCCGGACTAGAGACGGGTGAGCAGTTCTTC. Translation: CASSAGLETGEQFF. The chain has TRBV9 and TRBJ2-1; the match to TRBD2 covers 7 bases. The CDR3 consists of 14 residues. In germline, CDR1 is SGDLS, CDR2 YYNGEE. The J segment lost 9 bases and the V segment lost 3 bases, leaving 9 bases of the junction unmatched.

V is TRBV5-1 and J is TRBJ2-3, with D hard to call. V was clipped by 0 bases and J by 0 bases, with 8 bases between them. This CDR3 spans 15 amino acids. Germline values: CDR1 SGHRS, CDR2 YFSETQ. The DNA for the CDR3 is TGCGCCAGCAGCTTGGGATGGCGGAGCACAGATACGCAGTATTTT. This encodes CASSLGWRSTDTQYF.

The V gene is TRBV9, the J gene TRBJ1-4; 10 positions agree with TRBD1. Germline CDR1 SGDLS, CDR2 YYNGEE. CDR3 size: 16 residues. The V gene end was trimmed by 3 bases and the J gene end by 2 bases; junction bases not matched to a gene: 4. The CDR3 coding sequence is TGTGCCAGCAGCGAGACAGGGGGCGCGACTAATGAAAAACTGTTTTTT. Amino acid sequence: CASSETGGATNEKLFF.

V gene TRBV7-9 combines with J gene TRBJ1-1; the D is unclear. The CDR3 consists of 15 residues. Trimming removed 1 base from V and 4 bases from J, with 13 bases in between. Germline V CDR1 and CDR2: SEHNR, FQNEAQ (reference sequence). The CDR3, as DNA: TGTGCCAGCAGCTTAGGGGTCAGTCCGGGCACTGAAGCTTTCTTT. This codes for CASSLGVSPGTEAFF. Based on the CDR3 plus reference TRBV7-9 and TRBJ1-1, the full variable domain is DTGVSQNPRHKITKRGQNVTFRCDPISEHNRLYWYRQTLGQGPEFLTYFQNEAQLEKSRLLSDRFSAERPKGSFSTLEIQRTEQGDSAMYLCASSLGVSPGTEAFFGQGTRLTVV.

The chain has TRBV28 and TRBJ1-5; possible D gene TRBD1, 5 bases. The CDR3 consists of 12 residues. V was shortened by 8 bases and J by 6 bases, with 11 bases between the two germline ends. The V gene's germline CDR1 is MDHEN and CDR2 SYDVKM. The chain's CDR3 is CASWGGGQPQHF. In DNA, the CDR3 is TGTGCCAGCTGGGGGGGAGGTCAGCCCCAGCATTTT.

This clone appeared a few times. This rearrangement joins TRBV9 to TRBJ2-7; 7 bases are shared with TRBD2. Germline V gene sequence: CDR1 SGDLS, CDR2 YYNGEE. CDR3 length equals 15 residues. Germline trimming cut 7 bases from V and 2 bases from J; bases unmatched to any gene: 12. For the CDR3, the DNA is TGTGCCAGCTCCCCACTCGGGGGGAACGCCTACGAGCAGTACTTC. Residues: CASSPLGGNAYEQYF.

The rearrangement joins TRBV28 to TRBJ1-5; D might be TRBD1 (6 bases). The CDR3 spans 17 residues. The V end was cut by 2 bases, the J end by 0 bases, with 14 bases between. Germline CDR1 is MDHEN and CDR2 is SYDVKM. DNA for the CDR3: TGTGCCAGCAGTTTACTAGGACAGCTGAATAGCAATCAGCCCCAGCATTTT. Translating it yields CASSLLGQLNSNQPQHF.

The chain is built from TRBV10-2 and TRBJ1-1, with 7 nucleotides matching TRBD1. Unmatched junction bases numbered 2, after V lost 7 bases and J lost 3 bases. CDR1 is WSHSY, CDR2 SAAADI, per germline. This CDR3 is 12 amino acids long. The CDR3 reads CASTQGDTEAFF. CDR3 coding DNA: TGCGCCAGCACGCAGGGGGACACTGAAGCTTTCTTT.

The rearrangement links TRBV3-1 (or the pseudogene TRBV3-2) to TRBJ2-1; TRBD2 matches 11 bases. V shed 5 bases and J 6 bases; nucleotides not matched to a gene: 12. Germline V CDR1 and CDR2: LGHDT, YNNKEL (reference sequence). The CDR3 runs to 17 residues. In nucleotides, the CDR3 is TGTGCCAGCAGCAAAAGCATTAGCGGGGGGGCCATCAATGAGCAGTTCTTC. Protein product: CASSKSISGGAINEQFF.